What follows are 12 T cell receptor beta chains derived from one specimen sequenced in a study of molecular identifiers for immune sequencing clone quantification (dated by TCRdb to the late 2010s). The library relied on PCR. The sequencer listed for this sample is Illumina HiSeq 4000. The raw public reads went through TCRdb reprocessing: fastp at Q25, MiXCR clone calling, in-frame beta chains kept. Every entry covers one CDR3 protein and lists the most common genes and DNA from its rows. Recorded for this sample are over 8,000 distinct CDR3 sequences; 15% to 20% of them occurred a single time. Of the sample, approximately 2% falls within the top ten clones. The sequenced sample consisted of naive CD8+ T cells from blood, with Jurkat cell RNA spiked in. The cell subset or site label of this sample denotes: FACS-sorted CD8+CD4-CCR7+CD45RA+ naive T cells. These TCRs come from a human donor in good health. Some libraries in this study had Jurkat cell RNA spiked in.

This clonotype is medium-sized in the sample. The rearrangement joins TRBV23-1 to TRBJ2-5; 8 bases line up with TRBD2. TRBV23-1 is noted as an ORF with a role that remains uncertain. This CDR3 spans 16 amino acids. J lost 3 bases, V lost 3 bases, and 9 bases had no gene match. CDR3 DNA sequence: TGCGCCAGCAGTCAGTCTGGGGGACTAGTGAAAGAGACCCAGTACTTC. Amino acid sequence: CASSQSGGLVKETQYF.

The CDR3 here is CASSRGAWSYEQYF. The CDR3 DNA sequence: TGCGCCAGCAGCCGGGGGGCATGGTCCTACGAGCAGTACTTC. This chain links TRBV4-3 with TRBJ2-7, with D perhaps being TRBD1 or TRBD2 (6 bases each). This CDR3 has 14 residues. Germline V CDR1 and CDR2: LGHNA, YSLEER. Trimming left V 4 bases short and J 1 base short, with 11 bases between.

Sample share makes this clonotype medium-sized. This rearrangement joins TRBV6-4 to TRBJ2-4; D is unresolved. The CDR3 covers 16 residues. Germline lookup yields CDR1 MRHNA and CDR2 SNTAGT. V was pared by 6 bases and J by 5 bases, with 20 bases between. CDR3 protein: CASSKDDWVTENIQYF. CDR3 coding DNA: TGTGCCAGCAGCAAGGACGACTGGGTGACCGAAAACATTCAGTACTTC.

Sample share makes this clonotype medium-sized (0.01 to 0.1%). The rearrangement uses TRBV11-2 and TRBJ2-3, with D uncertain. From germline, CDR1 is SGHAT and CDR2 FQNNGV. Trimming shortened V by 5 bases and J by 4 bases, and 7 bases separated the two germline ends. The CDR3 runs to 12 residues. The CDR3 spells CASSPAADTQYF. DNA for the CDR3: TGTGCCAGCAGCCCGGCCGCAGATACGCAGTATTTT.

Relative to its sample, this clonotype is medium-sized. The chain joins TRBV5-6 to TRBJ2-1, with D possibly matching TRBD2 (5 bases). The CDR3 consists of 17 residues. Trimming removed 4 bases at V and 0 bases at J, with 17 bases between. Germline V gene data show CDR1 as SGHDT and CDR2 as YYEEEE. In nucleotides, the CDR3 is TGTGCCAGCAGCGGTATAAGTCGGGAAACCTCCTACAATGAGCAGTTCTTC. It encodes CASSGISRETSYNEQFF.

This clonotype was counted many times. V gene TRBV7-9 combines with J gene TRBJ1-3; D not resolved. Germline CDR1 is SEHNR and CDR2 is FQNEAQ (reference sequence). Trimming removed 4 bases from V and 4 bases from J, with 11 bases in between. There are 14 residues in the CDR3. The CDR3 protein is CASSSVIEGNTIYF. CDR3 nucleotide sequence: TGTGCCAGCAGCTCCGTAATTGAGGGAAACACCATATATTTT.

The rearrangement links TRBV19 to TRBJ2-5; D is possibly TRBD2 (6 bases). Germline-derived CDR1 and CDR2 are LNHDA and SQIVND (reference sequence). The CDR3 runs to 14 residues. V lost 1 base, J lost 4 bases, and 10 bases lay in between. CDR3 DNA sequence: TGTGCCAGTAGTATAGCTGGGGGGATAGAGACCCAGTACTTC. Its protein product is CASSIAGGIETQYF.

This clonotype is labeled as medium-sized. The V and J genes are TRBV12-3 or TRBV12-4 and TRBJ2-6, with D uncertain. V lost 6 bases and J lost 0, with 9 bases in between. This CDR3 region has 15 residues. Written as DNA, the CDR3 is TGTGCCAGCAGCCCCCCTATCTCTGGGGCCAACGTCCTGACTTTC. This gives the protein CASSPPISGANVLTF.

This clonotype was seen at least ten times. The rearrangement links TRBV5-8 to TRBJ2-7; 12 bases map to TRBD1. The CDR3 spans 16 residues. Germline V gene data show CDR1 as SGHTS and CDR2 as YDEGEE. The V segment lost 4 bases and the J segment 6 bases; nucleotides outside the gene matches: 11. The CDR3 nucleotides read TGTGCCAGCAGCCCCTTGTGGGGACAGGGGGCAAGCGAGCAGTACTTC. Amino acid sequence: CASSPLWGQGASEQYF.

In this sample, this clonotype is medium-sized. The chain combines TRBV7-6 with TRBJ2-3, with 16 bases lining up with TRBD2. Trimming took 5 bases from V and 5 from J; bases not matched to a gene: 10. Germline CDR1 SGHVS, CDR2 FNYEAQ. This CDR3 has 18 residues. The CDR3 DNA reads TGTGCCAGCAGCCCGGGACTAGCGGGAGGGCCGTCAGGAGATACGCAGTATTTT. It encodes CASSPGLAGGPSGDTQYF.

This clonotype has at least ten counts. V gene TRBV25-1 combines with J gene TRBJ2-7, with TRBD1 matching 8 bases. Germline V gene data show CDR1 as MGHDK and CDR2 as SYGVNS. CDR3 length: 14 residues. With V trimmed by 4 bases and J by 3 bases, 5 bases remained unmatched. The CDR3 coding sequence is TGTGCCAGCAGTGTCTTTGGGACAGGCTACGAGCAGTACTTC. Protein product: CASSVFGTGYEQYF.

The genes are TRBV30 and TRBJ2-1; D not resolved. The germline V gene encodes CDR1 GTSNPN and CDR2 SVGIG (reference sequence). The CDR3 is made up of 14 amino acids. Trimming took 0 bases from V and 6 from J, leaving 12 bases between them. CDR3 in amino acids: CAWSVGGFCNEQFF. The CDR3 region has the DNA TGTGCCTGGAGTGTAGGTGGGTTCTGCAATGAGCAGTTCTTC.